A selection of T cell receptor beta chains follows, all from one sample in a study of shared clonotypes between healthy human individuals. The protocol was immunoSEQ multiplex PCR, while the TCRdb copy is restricted to in-frame clones and leaves out a portion. The data hold 1,100,000 or so clones, with approximately 80% observed a single time. Sequenced material: memory CD4+ T cells from PBMCs. All receptors come from a man younger than 30 in good health. Some clones in this sample may be carry-over from other donors' samples. The CDR3 runs from the conserved cysteine through the conserved F or W. The D gene is left open where the match is weak. The listing skips clone size in some rows; elsewhere it reads once, few, many or a size class.

>-|TRBV10-3|TRBJ2-3|TRBD1
CAITVTGGTDTQYF
TGTGCCATCACCGTGACAGGGGGCACAGATACGCAGTATTTT
>-|TRBV7-6|TRBJ2-5|-
CASSYTRTRAQYF
TGTGCCAGCAGCTACACCAGGACAAGGGCCCAGTACTTC
>-|TRBV5-1|TRBJ2-1|TRBD2
CASRTGTSGVNEQFF
TGCGCCAGCAGAACCGGGACTAGCGGGGTTAATGAGCAGTTCTTC
>few|TRBV28|TRBJ1-2|-
CATKRGENYGYTF
TGTGCCACAAAAAGGGGAGAGAACTATGGCTACACCTTC
>few|TRBV5-1|TRBJ1-1|-
CASSFGTLNTEAFF
TGCGCCAGCAGCTTTGGGACCTTGAACACTGAAGCTTTCTTT
>-|TRBV15|TRBJ2-1|TRBD2
CATSRDPGGGNEQFF
TGTGCCACCAGCAGAGATCCGGGAGGAGGCAATGAGCAGTTCTTC
>-|TRBV19|TRBJ2-7|TRBD1
CASSISPRQGPYEQYF
TGTGCCAGTAGTATATCCCCCAGACAGGGTCCGTACGAGCAGTACTTC
>-|TRBV5-4|TRBJ2-5|-
CASSDQRLQETQYF
TGTGCCAGCAGCGATCAGCGTTTACAAGAGACCCAGTACTTC
>few|TRBV9|TRBJ1-1|-
CASSPGTNTEAFF
TGTGCCAGCAGTCCCGGTACGAACACTGAAGCTTTCTTT
>-|TRBV29-1|TRBJ2-7|-
CSVVYSYEQYF
TGCAGCGTGGTATACTCCTACGAGCAGTACTTC
>-|TRBV27|TRBJ2-7|-
CASSPTVNIEQYF
TGTGCCAGCAGTCCTACCGTGAATATCGAGCAGTACTTC
>-|TRBV28|TRBJ1-2|-
CASSLPHQTEDYGYTF
TGTGCCAGCAGTTTACCCCACCAGACAGAAGACTATGGCTACACCTTC
>few|TRBV18|TRBJ1-5|-
CASSQASNQPQHF
TGTGCCAGCTCACAGGCTAGCAATCAGCCCCAGCATTTT
>-|TRBV5-6|TRBJ2-3|TRBD2
CASSLTSGRDTQYF
TGTGCCAGCAGCTTAACTAGCGGGAGAGATACGCAGTATTTT
>few|TRBV28|TRBJ1-1|-
CASGNTEAFF
TGTGCCTCAGGGAACACTGAAGCTTTCTTT
>-|TRBV6-1|TRBJ2-7|TRBD1
CASSEQGAIGEQYF
TGTGCCAGCAGTGAACAGGGGGCGATCGGCGAGCAGTACTTC
>-|TRBV28|TRBJ1-2|-
CASSSPPKTAYGYTF
TGTGCCAGCAGTTCCCCACCCAAAACGGCCTATGGCTACACCTTC
>-|TRBV11-2|TRBJ2-5|TRBD1
CASSLVGQGFGETQYF
TGTGCCAGCAGCTTAGTAGGACAGGGCTTCGGGGAGACCCAGTACTTC
>-|TRBV7-2|TRBJ1-1|-
CASSLKGVGTEAFF
TGTGCCAGCAGCTTAAAGGGTGTCGGAACTGAAGCTTTCTTT
>-|TRBV7-7|TRBJ2-2|-
CASSLDGTTGELFF
TGTGCCAGCAGCTTGGACGGAACCACCGGGGAGCTGTTTTTT
>once|TRBV4-1|TRBJ2-5|-
CASSQALVWEGGETQYF
TGCGCCAGCAGCCAAGCCCTTGTCTGGGAAGGGGGAGAGACCCAGTACTTC
>once|TRBV28|TRBJ1-4|-
CASTEGGNEKLFF
TGTGCCAGCACGGAGGGGGGGAATGAAAAACTGTTTTTT
>-|TRBV6-1|TRBJ2-7|-
CASSEEGISYEQYF
TGTGCCAGCAGTGAAGAGGGGATCTCCTACGAGCAGTACTTC
>-|TRBV29-1|TRBJ2-7|-
CSVVPGPPLYEQYF
TGCAGCGTCGTTCCGGGACCCCCCTTATACGAGCAGTACTTC
>few|TRBV5-1|TRBJ2-7|-
CASSLVGGGSYEQYF
TGCGCCAGCAGCTTGGTAGGGGGAGGGTCCTACGAGCAGTACTTC
>-|TRBV4-1|TRBJ2-3|-
CASSQGYGGGGTDTQYF
TGCGCCAGCAGCCAAGGGTACGGCGGAGGGGGCACAGATACGCAGTATTTT
>-|TRBV7-9|TRBJ1-4|TRBD1
CASSRDRGYEKLFF
TGTGCCAGCAGTCGGGACAGGGGGTATGAAAAACTGTTTTTT